The clone carrying this T cell receptor beta chain was counted between two and nine times. V shed 5 bases and J shed 4 bases, with 13 bases lying between them. The germline V gene has CDR1 SGHVS and CDR2 FNYEAQ. This CDR3 region has 14 residues. TCRdb recomputed calls from the 5' RACE reads with MiXCR, one row per CDR3 protein. The repertoire has about 46,000 distinct CDR3 sequences, 25% to 30% of them found once; the top ten carry roughly 2%. This TCR derives from a female donor with breast cancer. The sample comprised naive CD4+ T cells sorted from blood. Subset noted: naive CD4+ T cells, CD4+CD45RA+CD25-. The V gene is TRBV7-6, the J gene TRBJ2-3, with D maybe TRBD2 (5 bases). CDR3 loop: CASSRVGSSDTQYF. In DNA, the CDR3 is TGTGCCAGCAGCCGCGTTGGGAGCTCAGATACGCAGTATTTT.